Below, 8 T cell receptor beta chains from the same sample are listed, as sequenced in a study of T cell changes during pregnancy in multiple sclerosis. The assay was immunoSEQ multiplex PCR, and TCRdb's table has in-frame clones only and misses some. The data show about 22,000 clones, 70% to 90% seen once. The starting material was CD8+ T cells from peripheral blood mononuclear cells, obtained before pregnancy. These receptors were taken from a female donor with multiple sclerosis, enrolled in a pregnancy study.

V and J are TRBV5-4 and TRBJ2-1; 11 bases align to TRBD1. Germline V lookup: CDR1 SGHNT, CDR2 YYREEE (reference sequence). V shed 5 bases and J 8 bases; nucleotides not matched to a gene: 12. This CDR3 contains 16 residues. CDR3 in DNA: TGTGCCAGCAGTCCAACCGGGACAGGGGGGTTGGATGAGCAGTTCTTC. It translates to CASSPTGTGGLDEQFF.

The chain recombines TRBV6-4 with TRBJ2-2; TRBD1 agrees at 9 bases. Looked up from germline, CDR1 is MRHNA and CDR2 is SNTAGT. The CDR3 covers 16 residues. Losses at the gene ends were 2 bases for V and 3 bases for J; bases not matched to a gene: 4. The CDR3 region has the DNA TGTGCCAGCAGTGACGGGGACAGGGTCCACACCGGGGAGCTGTTTTTT. Translated, it gives CASSDGDRVHTGELFF.

This sequence joins TRBV4-1 and TRBJ2-7; D ambiguous. The V gene lost 2 bases and the J gene lost 7 bases, with 15 bases spanning the gap. CDR1 is MGHRA and CDR2 is YSYEKL in the germline V gene. This CDR3 spans 14 amino acids. The CDR3 DNA reads as TGCGCCAGCAGCCAACACGTCACCGACTGGGAGCAGTACTTC. Protein: CASSQHVTDWEQYF.

This clone has only a few counts. V gene TRBV6-4 combines with J gene TRBJ2-3; a weak D match, TRBD1 (5 bases). Germline V CDR1 and CDR2: MRHNA, SNTAGT. CDR3 length equals 15 residues. V shed 0 bases and J shed 5 bases, with 12 bases lying between them. CDR3 sequence reads: CASSDSVGAIDTQYF. The CDR3 nucleotides are TGTGCCAGCAGTGACTCGGTTGGGGCGATAGATACGCAGTATTTT.

This clone came up once. The chain combines TRBV2 with TRBJ2-4; possible D gene TRBD1, 6 bases. V gave up 7 bases and J gave up 5 bases, with 15 bases separating them. The CDR3 spans 14 residues. CDR1 and CDR2 (germline): SNHLY, FYNNEI. In DNA form, the CDR3 reads TGTGCCAGCACCAGGGAAGGACAGCAAAACATTCAGTACTTC. The encoded protein is CASTREGQQNIQYF.

V gene TRBV6-1 combines with J gene TRBJ2-7; D is possibly TRBD2 (5 bases). V shed 6 bases and J shed 0 bases, with 15 bases lying between them. Germline V gene data show CDR1 as MNHNS and CDR2 as SASEGT. The CDR3 spans 15 residues. CDR3 coding DNA: TGTGCCAGCAGGACCAAAGCGGATAGCTCCTACGAGCAGTACTTC. As protein: CASRTKADSSYEQYF.

The DNA of the CDR3 is TGTGCCAGCAGTGAAGGGTCAGGGGGTTACAATGAGCAGTTCTTC. The encoded protein is CASSEGSGGYNEQFF. V usage is TRBV2 and J usage is TRBJ2-1; 7 positions match TRBD1. The CDR3 sequence is 15 residues long. Trimming removed 1 base from V and 4 bases from J; junction bases left unmatched: 4. Germline lookup yields CDR1 SNHLY and CDR2 FYNNEI.

The chain uses TRBV10-2 and TRBJ2-7, with 11 bases that match TRBD2. Per the germline V gene, CDR1 is WSHSY and CDR2 is SAAADI. The CDR3 is made up of 15 amino acids. Germline trimming cut 6 bases from V and 2 bases from J; bases unmatched to any gene: 6. CDR3 bases: TGCGCCAGCAGGAGGCTAGCGGGAGGTCCCTACGAGCAGTACTTC. Its protein product is CASRRLAGGPYEQYF.